The source of this T cell receptor beta chain is a study of T cell repertoires in cytomegalovirus infection. Whole-study results and caveats: CMV-specific TCR beta clonotypes restricted by HLA-C were the ones dominating the ex vivo response. Summed public TCR beta family frequency identified CMV carriers bearing the relevant HLA.

Concerning this clonotype: Its specificity is not known.

TCRdb re-called the reads with MiXCR, one entry per CDR3 protein. There are over 120,000 distinct CDR3 sequences in the sample; more than 25% occur only once, and about 56% lies in the top ten. The germline V gene has CDR1 MGHRA and CDR2 YSYEKL. J lost 0 bases, V lost 9 bases, and 10 bases had no gene match. The CDR3 is 15 residues long. This TCR came from a human donor in good health (CMV status not recorded). Some clones in this sample may be carry-over from other donors' samples. The chain has TRBV4-1 and TRBJ1-1, with 7 positions matching TRBD1. Specimen: CD8+ T cells from cultured PBMCs, collected from culture after CMV antigen stimulation. The CDR3: CASRQGPFMNTEAFF. In nucleotides, the CDR3 is TGCGCCAGTCGACAGGGACCCTTTATGAACACTGAAGCTTTCTTT.